This T cell receptor beta chain was sequenced for a study of blood T cell repertoires in COVID-19. Overall study: PBMCs, B-cell-depleted T cells, or T cells provided the cDNA or gDNA that made up the material.

Libraries were prepared by immunoSEQ multiplex PCR; TCRdb keeps only in-frame clonotypes and omits some of them. The profile covers approximately 25,000 clones, with 65% to 75% appearing a single time and 6.5% taken by the ten largest. The CDR3 has 17 residues. From germline, CDR1 is MRHNA and CDR2 SNTAGT. The V and J ends lost 10 bases and 4 bases, in that order; junction bases with no gene match: 15. Sequencing was performed on peripheral blood. This clonotype originated in a middle-aged man with COVID-19, enrolled during active disease. The chain carries TRBV6-4 and TRBJ2-1; 11 bases line up with TRBD2. DNA for the CDR3: TGTGCCACCATGCCAAATGAACTAGCGGGGGTATACAATGAGCAGTTCTTC. This gives the protein CATMPNELAGVYNEQFF.